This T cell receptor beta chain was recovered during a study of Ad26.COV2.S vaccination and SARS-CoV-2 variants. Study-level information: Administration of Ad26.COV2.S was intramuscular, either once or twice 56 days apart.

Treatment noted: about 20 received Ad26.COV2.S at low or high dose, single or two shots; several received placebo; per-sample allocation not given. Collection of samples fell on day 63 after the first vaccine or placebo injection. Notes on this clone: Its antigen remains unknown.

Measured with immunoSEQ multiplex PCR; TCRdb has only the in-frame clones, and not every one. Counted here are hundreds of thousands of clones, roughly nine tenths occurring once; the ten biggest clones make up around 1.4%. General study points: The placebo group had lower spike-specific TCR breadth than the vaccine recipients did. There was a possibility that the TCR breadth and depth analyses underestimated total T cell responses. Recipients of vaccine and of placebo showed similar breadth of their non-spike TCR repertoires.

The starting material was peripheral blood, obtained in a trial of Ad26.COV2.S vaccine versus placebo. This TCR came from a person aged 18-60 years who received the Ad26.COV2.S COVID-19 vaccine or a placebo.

For the CDR3, the DNA is TGTGCCAGCAGCTATAGAGGGACTGATGGAGATACGCAGTATTTT. Encoded protein: CASSYRGTDGDTQYF. V gene TRBV11-2 combines with J gene TRBJ2-3; a weak D match, TRBD2 (6 bases). Trimming removed 4 bases from V and 5 bases from J, with 16 bases in between. The CDR3 is made up of 15 amino acids. Germline CDR1 is SGHAT and CDR2 is FQNNGV.